This T cell receptor beta chain was identified during a study of shared clonotypes between healthy human individuals. Study-wide context: CD4 naive cells filled three plates per donor, CD4 memory three, CD8 naive two and CD8 memory one. General study results and limits: The diversity represented, both genetic and in exposure history, was limited by few donors. Against clonotypes common to all four donors, non-shared ones had lower generation probabilities.

Of note for this clone: Its antigen is unidentified.

The germline CDR1 and CDR2 sequences are SGHNT and YYREEE (reference sequence). The CDR3 runs to 15 residues. V lost 0 bases and J 3 bases, leaving 12 bases between the germline ends. Genomic DNA belonging to each subset was distributed in equal measure over several immunoSEQ plates. The data were produced by immunoSEQ multiplex PCR, yet TCRdb's version contains in-frame clones alone and is incomplete. Among about 2.3 million clones listed, roughly 90% were seen once. This TCR was sampled from a young man in good health. Some clones in this sample may be carry-over from other donors' samples. The gene calls are TRBV5-4 and TRBJ1-2, with a possible D match to TRBD1 (6 bases). The source material was naive CD4+ T cells from PBMCs. Subset defined: CD45RA+ positively selected. The CDR3 spells CASSLVTGLDYGYTF. For the CDR3, the DNA is TGTGCCAGCAGCTTGGTCACAGGGCTTGACTATGGCTACACCTTC. Looking up the rest from reference TRBV5-4 and TRBJ1-2 gives the full variable domain: ETGVTQSPTHLIKTRGQQVTLRCSSQSGHNTVSWYQQALGQGPQFIFQYYREEENGRGNFPPRFSGLQFPNYSSELNVNALELDDSALYLCASSLVTGLDYGYTFGSGTRLTVV.